The clone carrying this T cell receptor beta chain appeared once. Its antigen is unidentified. The CDR3 covers 14 residues. With 3 bases removed from V and 0 bases from J, the gap between germline ends came to 7 bases. The V gene's germline CDR1 is LGHDT and CDR2 YNNKEL (reference sequence). This specimen comes from a study of T cell responses to AZD1222 COVID-19 vaccine. Study context: Second-dose intervals near 4 or 12 weeks were combined. Whole-study findings and limits: The study identified only five to seven AZD1222 recipients as seropositive at baseline. Nearly half of spike-specific TCRs reportedly target variant regions that are unmutated in the B.1.351 and B.1.1.7 variants.

Here immunoSEQ multiplex PCR was the method, and the copy in TCRdb shows in-frame clones only, minus some. The data show 100,000 to 150,000 clones, with 88% seen just once and over 6.5% held by the top ten. This TCR was sampled from an adult in good health. Sequences were derived from peripheral blood, sampled on day 0 of AZD1222 vaccination. V and J are TRBV3-1 (or the pseudogene TRBV3-2) and TRBJ2-3, with D possibly being TRBD2 (5 bases). The CDR3 nucleotides read TGTGCCAGCAGCCATAGGACTAGCACAGATACGCAGTATTTT. Amino acid sequence: CASSHRTSTDTQYF.